Below, one T cell receptor beta chain is given with its context. The antigen remains unidentified. V lost 7 bases, J lost 8 bases, and 11 bases lay in between. Germline V lookup: CDR1 SEHNR, CDR2 FQNEAQ (reference sequence). The CDR3 consists of 11 residues. Primers used in a second PCR of roughly 7 to 11 cycles were a sample-barcoded 5' primer and a J-beta primer mix. TCRdb re-analysed the 5' RACE reads in MiXCR, keeping a single row per CDR3 protein. Of hundreds of thousands of distinct CDR3 sequences listed, 56% were seen once; the top ten hold under 30%. This record comes from a study of blood T cells in healthy people across ages. The study's findings and limits: When one million T cells were used, diversity estimates were thought to be underestimates. Across the age range, TCR beta diversity per million T cells fell in a roughly linear way. Aged donors had fewer naive CD4+ cells and lower diversity than long-lived donors.

Sequenced material: blood. This TCR was sampled from a man aged 40-50 years in good health. The chain uses TRBV7-9 and TRBJ1-1; D remains ambiguous. The DNA of the CDR3 is TGTGCCAGCACCGGGGAGACGGAAGCTTTCTTT. It translates to CASTGETEAFF.